This TCR beta chain is drawn from a study of blood T cell repertoires in COVID-19. Across the whole study: The origin of the acute and convalescent COVID-19 samples was the United States, Italy and Spain. PBMCs, B-cell-depleted T cells, or T cells provided the cDNA or gDNA that made up the material.

The germline CDR1 and CDR2 sequences are SGHRS and YFSETQ. The CDR3 length is 15 residues. V trimming: 3 bases; J trimming: 5 bases; junction bases outside the gene matches: 5. Per the original methods: Amplification of reference gene primers provided the estimated nucleated cell counts. Profiling relied on immunoSEQ multiplex PCR, and the TCRdb table lists in-frame clones only, not all of them. V, J and clone size are taken as reported in that table, and D and trimming were inferred from the DNA itself. This repertoire shows fewer than 200,000 clones, approximately 79% found once; its top ten account for roughly 25%.

The source of this sequence is a woman in her 70s with acute or convalescent COVID-19. J is TRBJ2-1 and V is TRBV5-1; 10 nucleotides agree with TRBD2. Sequenced sample: peripheral blood. The CDR3 nucleotides are TGCGCCAGCAGCTCCGGGACTAGCGCCAACAATGAGCAGTTCTTC. Translating it yields CASSSGTSANNEQFF.